This is a list of T cell receptor beta chains from one sample in a study of T cell responses to AZD1222 COVID-19 vaccine. TCRdb's copy holds only in-frame clones and misses some; the assay was immunoSEQ multiplex PCR. Of under 200,000 clones listed, approximately 90% are singletons. The sample here was peripheral blood, taken 28 days after the second AZD1222 dose. The origin of the receptors is an adult who received the AZD1222 COVID-19 vaccine. The CDR3 runs from the conserved cysteine through the conserved F or W. The D gene is left open where the match is weak. Size tells how often a clone was seen (once, few, many) or the class of an expanded clone, and some rows leave it out.

-,TRBV5-1,TRBD1,TRBJ1-4,TGCGCCAGCTCGACAGGGATGAGGGAAAAACTGTTTTTT,CASSTGMREKLFF
once,TRBV7-3,-,TRBJ2-3,TGTGCCAGCAGCTTAGGGGGTTTTACAGATACGCAGTATTTT,CASSLGGFTDTQYF
-,TRBV11-2,-,TRBJ2-1,TGTGCCAGCAGCCCCAACAATGAGCAGTTCTTC,CASSPNNEQFF
-,TRBV27,-,TRBJ1-4,TGTGCCAGCAGTTCTGCGGTGACTAATGAAAAACTGTTTTTT,CASSSAVTNEKLFF
once,TRBV6-5,TRBD1,TRBJ1-5,TGTGCCAGCAGGGGAGGGGGCGCGGGTCAGCCCCAGCATTTT,CASRGGGAGQPQHF
once,TRBV30,-,TRBJ1-1,TGTGCCTGGAATTTTCTCGGGCGCAAAGCTTTCTTT,CAWNFLGRKAFF
-,TRBV7-9,-,TRBJ1-5,TGTGCCAGCAGCTTAGAGGGGAGGCCCCAGCATTTT,CASSLEGRPQHF
-,TRBV9,TRBD1,TRBJ1-6,TGTGCCAGCAGCGTAGGTGGGGGACAGATAAATTCACCCCTCCACTTT,CASSVGGGQINSPLHF
-,TRBV6-2/TRBV6-3,TRBD1,TRBJ2-7,TGTGCCAGCAGTTATAGGGGACAGATTTACGAGCAGTACTTC,CASSYRGQIYEQYF
-,TRBV11-2,TRBD1,TRBJ1-1,TGTGCCAGCAGGTCGGCTAGGGGACAGGGAAGGGGAACTAATAAAGCTTTCTTT,CASRSARGQGRGTNKAFF
-,TRBV6-5,-,TRBJ2-7,TGTGCCTTTGGCGATCTGGGCGAGCAGTACTTC,CAFGDLGEQYF
-,TRBV11-2,TRBD2,TRBJ2-1,TGTGCCAGCAGCTTAGAGCCGCCGGGACTATCAATCCGGGCTGAGCAGTTCTTC,CASSLEPPGLSIRAEQFF
-,TRBV10-1,TRBD1,TRBJ1-2,TGCGCCAGCAGTGAGCGGACAGGGAAGGACTATGGCTACACCTTC,CASSERTGKDYGYTF
-,TRBV25-1,TRBD1,TRBJ1-2,TGTGCCAGCAGTGTACAGGGGAACTATGGCTACACCTTC,CASSVQGNYGYTF
once,TRBV18,-,TRBJ1-5,TGTGCCAGCTCACCAATGGGGCCGGGACAGCCCCAGCATTTT,CASSPMGPGQPQHF
-,TRBV5-1,-,TRBJ1-6,TGCGCCAGCAGCCCGGACGGAACTAATTCACCCCTCCACTTT,CASSPDGTNSPLHF
-,TRBV5-1,-,TRBJ2-3,TGCGCCAGCAGCTTGGGGCCTTCTAGCACAGATACGCAGTATTTT,CASSLGPSSTDTQYF
-,TRBV2,TRBD1,TRBJ1-1,TGTGCCAGCAGCGGACAGGGCGGGGGGAACACTGAAGCTTTCTTT,CASSGQGGGNTEAFF
-,TRBV7-2,-,TRBJ1-4,TGTGCCAGCACCTCCCGGGGGGCTATTAATGAAAAACTGTTTTTT,CASTSRGAINEKLFF
-,TRBV24-1,TRBD2,TRBJ2-5,TGTGCCACCAGTGCACTAGCGGGGGGCATGGAGACCCAGTACTTC,CATSALAGGMETQYF
once,TRBV12-3/TRBV12-4,-,TRBJ1-4,TGTGCCAGCCGTAGAATCGAGAAACTGTTTTTT,CASRRIEKLFF
-,TRBV6-2/TRBV6-3,-,TRBJ1-2,TGTGCCAGCAGTTACTCGATAGGGGCGCGGGGCTACACCTTC,CASSYSIGARGYTF
-,TRBV5-1,-,TRBJ2-7,TGCGCCAGCAGCAAGGACCTCTACGAGCAGTACTTC,CASSKDLYEQYF
-,TRBV7-9,-,TRBJ1-1,TGTGCCAGCAGCTTAATTTCCCCAGCTAACACTGAAGCTTTCTTT,CASSLISPANTEAFF
-,TRBV7-8,-,TRBJ2-3,TGTGCCAGCAGGGTGACGGGGACCCACACAGATACGCAGTATTTT,CASRVTGTHTDTQYF
-,TRBV2,TRBD2,TRBJ2-5,TGTGCCAGCAGTGTACTGGGACTAGGGGGGGAGACCCAGTACTTC,CASSVLGLGGETQYF
-,TRBV4-1,-,TRBJ1-5,TGCGCCAGCAGCCAAGATCGGGGGTTCGGTCAGCCCCAGCATTTT,CASSQDRGFGQPQHF
-,TRBV9,TRBD2,TRBJ2-1,TGTGCCAGCACCAGCGGGGGAACCAATGAGCAGTTCTTC,CASTSGGTNEQFF
-,TRBV5-4,-,TRBJ1-2,TGTGCCAGCAACGAGAGTAACTTTAGGGGAGAAGGCTACACCTTC,CASNESNFRGEGYTF
-,TRBV6-5,-,TRBJ2-3,TGTGCCAGCAGAGAGGAGGGACGAGATACGCAGTATTTT,CASREEGRDTQYF
once,TRBV5-1,-,TRBJ1-4,TGCGCCAGCAGCTTGGGGACGTCCGGAAGTGAAAAACTGTTTTTT,CASSLGTSGSEKLFF
-,TRBV18,TRBD1,TRBJ2-7,TGTGCCAGCTCAGCCCCACAGGGGCAACCCTACGAGCAGTACTTC,CASSAPQGQPYEQYF
few,TRBV6-5,-,TRBJ1-6,TGTGCCAGCAGTTACGGGAAGGGGCAGAATTCACCCCTCCACTTT,CASSYGKGQNSPLHF
-,TRBV5-1,-,TRBJ1-4,TGCGCCAGCAGCTGGGGACCGCTCAATGAAAAACTGTTTTTT,CASSWGPLNEKLFF
once,TRBV13,TRBD1,TRBJ1-4,TGTGCCAGCAGCCTGGGACAGCCCTTGCGAAAACTGTTTTTT,CASSLGQPLRKLFF
-,TRBV19,-,TRBJ1-2,TGTGCCAGTAGTATAGTGAGTCTCGGCCACAACTATGGCTACACCTTC,CASSIVSLGHNYGYTF
-,TRBV12-3/TRBV12-4,-,TRBJ1-4,TGTGCCAGCAGTTTTGGTGAAAAACTGTTTTTT,CASSFGEKLFF
once,TRBV5-8,-,TRBJ2-5,TGTGCCAGCAGCTTGGCGGCAAACCAAGAGACCCAGTACTTC,CASSLAANQETQYF
-,TRBV2,-,TRBJ1-2,TGTGCCAGCACTGGGTGGTCCGGGGACGATGGCTACACCTTC,CASTGWSGDDGYTF
-,TRBV6-2/TRBV6-3,TRBD1,TRBJ1-5,TGTGCCAGCAGTTTCACAGGACAGGGTGGTTCCACGGTGGCCCAGCATTTT,CASSFTGQGGSTVAQHF
-,TRBV3-1/TRBV3-2,-,TRBJ1-2,TGTGCCAGCAGCCAGGTCCTGGGGGGCGGGCAGGCCACGTATGGCTACACCTTC,CASSQVLGGGQATYGYTF
-,TRBV30,-,TRBJ2-3,TGTGCCACAACTGGTGGGCAACAGGGATTTCCCACAGATACGCAGTATTTT,CATTGGQQGFPTDTQYF
-,TRBV9,-,TRBJ1-1,TGTGCCAGCAGCCCAGGGGTCTCGGAGACCCACACTGAAGCTTTCTTT,CASSPGVSETHTEAFF
-,TRBV4-2,-,TRBJ2-7,TGTGCCAGCAGCCGGGACATATCCTCCTTCGGGCAGTACTTC,CASSRDISSFGQYF
-,TRBV29-1,TRBD2,TRBJ2-2,TGCAGCGCCCTCCGGGGGGCGAACACCGGGGAGCTGTTTTTT,CSALRGANTGELFF
-,TRBV2,-,TRBJ1-6,TGTGCCAGCATAGGGCAGATGCGTTCACCCCTCCACTTT,CASIGQMRSPLHF
-,TRBV9,TRBD2,TRBJ2-7,TGTGCCAGCAGCCCCCGGGGGGGAACATCCTACGAGCAGTACTTC,CASSPRGGTSYEQYF
-,TRBV29-1,-,TRBJ2-1,TGCAGCGTTGAACACTCAGGGGCGTGGGGGGAGCAGTTCTTC,CSVEHSGAWGEQFF
few,TRBV6-2/TRBV6-3,-,TRBJ1-6,TGTGCCAGCAGTTACTCGATCGGCGCCGGTTCACCCCTCCACTTT,CASSYSIGAGSPLHF
-,TRBV7-8,-,TRBJ1-6,TGTGCCAGCAGCTTCCTGGCCGGCTCCTATAATTCACCCCTCCACTTT,CASSFLAGSYNSPLHF
-,TRBV20-1,-,TRBJ2-1,TGCAGTGCTAGAGTAAGGAATGAGCAGTTCTTC,CSARVRNEQFF
-,TRBV20-1,TRBD2,TRBJ2-3,TGCAGTGCTAGTAGGGCTAGCGGGGGGCTGGCAGATACGCAGTATTTT,CSASRASGGLADTQYF
-,TRBV4-3,-,TRBJ1-5,TGCGCCAGCAGCCAGAGCCCGGGGGCTAATCAGCCCCAGCATTTT,CASSQSPGANQPQHF
once,TRBV19,-,TRBJ1-5,TGTGCCAGTAGTATAGATACCGCAGTCAATCAGCCCCAGCATTTT,CASSIDTAVNQPQHF
-,TRBV7-2,-,TRBJ1-6,TGTGCCAGCAGCTTAGTATGGGGATCACGGTCACCCCTCCACTTT,CASSLVWGSRSPLHF
once,TRBV5-5,-,TRBJ1-2,TGTGCCAGCAGCTTGGGGCAGAACCCTGTTAGCGGCTACACCTTC,CASSLGQNPVSGYTF
-,TRBV9,-,TRBJ2-1,TGTGCCAGCAGCGTAGAGGGGGGCCCTTACAATGAGCAGTTCTTC,CASSVEGGPYNEQFF
-,TRBV3-1/TRBV3-2,-,TRBJ2-2,TGTGCCAGCAGCCAAATGAGAGGGGCCATCACCGGGGAGCTGTTTTTT,CASSQMRGAITGELFF